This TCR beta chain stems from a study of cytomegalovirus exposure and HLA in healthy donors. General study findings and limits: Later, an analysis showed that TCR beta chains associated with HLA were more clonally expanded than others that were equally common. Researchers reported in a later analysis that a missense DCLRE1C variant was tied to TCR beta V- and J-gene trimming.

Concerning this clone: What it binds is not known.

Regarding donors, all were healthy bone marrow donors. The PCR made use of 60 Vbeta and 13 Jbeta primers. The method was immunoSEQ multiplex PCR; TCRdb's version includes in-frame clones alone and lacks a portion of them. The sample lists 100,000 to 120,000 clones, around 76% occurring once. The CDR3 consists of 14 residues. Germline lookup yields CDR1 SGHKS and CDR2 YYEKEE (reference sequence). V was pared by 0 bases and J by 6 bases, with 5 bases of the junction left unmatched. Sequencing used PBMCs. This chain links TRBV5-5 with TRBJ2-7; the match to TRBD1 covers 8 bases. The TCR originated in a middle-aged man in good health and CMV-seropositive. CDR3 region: CASSLGGRGLEQYF. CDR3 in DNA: TGTGCCAGCAGCTTGGGAGGCAGGGGGCTCGAGCAGTACTTC.